This entry is about one TCR beta chain. The record originates from a study of technical replicates of blood from several donors. The table came from immunoSEQ multiplex PCR; TCRdb's copy has only in-frame clones and leaves some out. Here the sample spans approximately 73,000 clones, around 90% being singletons. Unmatched junction bases numbered 1, after V lost 2 bases and J lost 4 bases. Germline V CDR1 and CDR2: LGHNA, YSLEER. The CDR3 is 15 amino acids. The V gene is TRBV4-3, the J gene TRBJ2-2; TRBD2 agrees at 10 bases. The source of this sequence is a human donor in good health. Sequences were obtained from T cells isolated from PBMCs. CDR3 nucleotides: TGCGCCAGCAGCCAAACTAGCGGGGTCACCGGGGAGCTGTTTTTT. Its protein is CASSQTSGVTGELFF.